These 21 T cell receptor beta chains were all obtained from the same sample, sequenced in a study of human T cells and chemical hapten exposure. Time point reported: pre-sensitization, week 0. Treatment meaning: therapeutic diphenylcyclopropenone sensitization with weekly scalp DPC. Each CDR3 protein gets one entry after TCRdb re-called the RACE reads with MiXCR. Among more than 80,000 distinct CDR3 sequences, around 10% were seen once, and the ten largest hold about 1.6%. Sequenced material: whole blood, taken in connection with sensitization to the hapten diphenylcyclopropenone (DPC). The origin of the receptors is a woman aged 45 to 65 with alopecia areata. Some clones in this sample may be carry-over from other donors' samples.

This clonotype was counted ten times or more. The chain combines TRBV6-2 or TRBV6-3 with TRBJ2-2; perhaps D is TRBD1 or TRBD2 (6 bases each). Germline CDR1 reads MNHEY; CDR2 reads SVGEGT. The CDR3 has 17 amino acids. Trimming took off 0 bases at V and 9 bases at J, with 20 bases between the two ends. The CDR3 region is CASSYSRRSRGGWELFF. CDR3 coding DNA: TGTGCCAGCAGTTACTCTAGAAGGAGCAGGGGAGGTTGGGAGCTGTTTTTT.

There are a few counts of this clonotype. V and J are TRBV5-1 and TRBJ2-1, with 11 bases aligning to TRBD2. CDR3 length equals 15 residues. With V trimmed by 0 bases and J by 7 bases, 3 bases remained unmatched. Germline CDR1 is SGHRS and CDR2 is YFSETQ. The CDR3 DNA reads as TGCGCCAGCAGCTTGGGACTAGCGGGAAGGAATGAGCAGTTCTTC. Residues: CASSLGLAGRNEQFF. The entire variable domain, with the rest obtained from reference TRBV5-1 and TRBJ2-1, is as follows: KAGVTQTPRYLIKTRGQQVTLSCSPISGHRSVSWYQQTPGQGLQFLFEYFSETQRNKGNFPGRFSGRQFSNSRSEMNVSTLELGDSALYLCASSLGLAGRNEQFFGPGTRLTVL.

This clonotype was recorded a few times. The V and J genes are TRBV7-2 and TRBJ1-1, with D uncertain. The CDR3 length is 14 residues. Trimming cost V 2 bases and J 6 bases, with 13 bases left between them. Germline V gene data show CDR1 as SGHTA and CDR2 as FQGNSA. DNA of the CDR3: TGTGCCAGCAGCTTATTTCAGGCTCCACCTGAAGCTTTCTTT. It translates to CASSLFQAPPEAFF.

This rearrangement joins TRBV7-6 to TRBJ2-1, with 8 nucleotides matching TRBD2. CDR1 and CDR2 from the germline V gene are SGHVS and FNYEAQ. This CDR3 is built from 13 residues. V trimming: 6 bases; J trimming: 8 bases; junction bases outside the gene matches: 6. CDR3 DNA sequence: TGTGCCAGCAGTTTTAGCGGGGTCGATGAGCAGTTCTTC. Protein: CASSFSGVDEQFF.

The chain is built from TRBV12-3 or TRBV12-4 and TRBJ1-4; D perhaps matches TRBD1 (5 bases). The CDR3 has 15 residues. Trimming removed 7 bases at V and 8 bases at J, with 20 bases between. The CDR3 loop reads CASTRGEGKSEKLFF. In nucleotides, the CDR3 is TGTGCCAGCACCCGAGGGGAAGGGAAATCGGAAAAACTGTTTTTT.

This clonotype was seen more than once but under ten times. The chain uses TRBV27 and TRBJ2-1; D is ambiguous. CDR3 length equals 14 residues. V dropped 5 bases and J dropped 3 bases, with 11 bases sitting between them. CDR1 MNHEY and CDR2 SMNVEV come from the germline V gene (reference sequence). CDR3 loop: CASSRMRYYNEQFF. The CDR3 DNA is TGTGCCAGCAGTAGAATGAGGTACTACAATGAGCAGTTCTTC.

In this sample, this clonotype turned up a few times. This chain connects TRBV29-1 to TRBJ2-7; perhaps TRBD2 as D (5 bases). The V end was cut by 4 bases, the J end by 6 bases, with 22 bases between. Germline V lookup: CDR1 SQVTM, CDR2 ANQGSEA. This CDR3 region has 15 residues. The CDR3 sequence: CSVVETSTGRGEQYF. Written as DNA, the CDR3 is TGCAGCGTTGTGGAAACATCCACGGGTCGGGGCGAGCAGTACTTC.

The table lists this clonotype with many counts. The CDR3, as DNA: TGTGCCAGCAGTCACCACGGGACAGGGTCCGAGACCCAGTACTTC. The encoded protein is CASSHHGTGSETQYF. The rearrangement uses TRBV28 and TRBJ2-5; 9 bases agree with TRBD1. V shed 5 bases, J shed 5 bases, and the junction held 9 bases outside the gene matches. This CDR3 is 15 amino acids long. CDR1 is MDHEN and CDR2 is SYDVKM in the germline V gene.

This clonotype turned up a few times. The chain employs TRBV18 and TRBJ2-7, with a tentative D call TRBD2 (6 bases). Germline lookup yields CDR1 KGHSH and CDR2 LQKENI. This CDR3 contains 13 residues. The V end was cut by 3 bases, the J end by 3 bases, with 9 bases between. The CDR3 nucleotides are TGTGCCAGCTCACCGGGCGGGGACTACGAGCAGTACTTC. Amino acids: CASSPGGDYEQYF.

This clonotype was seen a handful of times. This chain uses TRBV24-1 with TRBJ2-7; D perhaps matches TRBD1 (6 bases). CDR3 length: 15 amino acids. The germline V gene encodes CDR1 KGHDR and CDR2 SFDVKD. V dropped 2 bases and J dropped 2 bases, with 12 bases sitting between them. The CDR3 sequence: CATSDSRTVAYEQYF. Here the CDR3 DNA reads TGTGCCACCAGTGATTCCCGGACAGTGGCCTACGAGCAGTACTTC.

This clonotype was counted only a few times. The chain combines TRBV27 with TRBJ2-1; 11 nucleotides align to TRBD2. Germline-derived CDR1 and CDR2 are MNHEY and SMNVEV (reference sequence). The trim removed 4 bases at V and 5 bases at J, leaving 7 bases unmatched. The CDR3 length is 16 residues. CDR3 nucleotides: TGTGCCAGCAGTTCCCCCTCTAGCGGGGGGAACAATGAGCAGTTCTTC. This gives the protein CASSSPSSGGNNEQFF.

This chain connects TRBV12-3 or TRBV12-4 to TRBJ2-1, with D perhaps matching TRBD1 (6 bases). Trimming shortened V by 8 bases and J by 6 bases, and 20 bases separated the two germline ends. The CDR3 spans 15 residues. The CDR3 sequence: CASAQGNAEINEQFF. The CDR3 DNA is TGTGCCAGCGCCCAGGGGAATGCGGAGATCAATGAGCAGTTCTTC.

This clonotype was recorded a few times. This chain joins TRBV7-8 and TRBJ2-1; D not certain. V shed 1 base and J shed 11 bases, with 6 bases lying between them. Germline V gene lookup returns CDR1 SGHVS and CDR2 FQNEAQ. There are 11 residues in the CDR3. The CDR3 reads CASSLGGKQFF. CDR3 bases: TGTGCCAGCAGCTTAGGTGGAAAGCAGTTCTTC.

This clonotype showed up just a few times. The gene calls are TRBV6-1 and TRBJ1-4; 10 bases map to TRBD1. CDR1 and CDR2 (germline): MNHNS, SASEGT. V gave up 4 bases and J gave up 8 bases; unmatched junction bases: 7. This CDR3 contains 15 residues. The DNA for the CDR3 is TGTGCCAGCAGTGTTTTCGGGACAGGGGACGAAAAACTGTTTTTT. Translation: CASSVFGTGDEKLFF.

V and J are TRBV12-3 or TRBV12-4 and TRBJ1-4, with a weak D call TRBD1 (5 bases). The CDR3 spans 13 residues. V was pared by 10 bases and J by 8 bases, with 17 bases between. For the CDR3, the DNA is TGTGCCACCACTGGGGGTAGATCCGAAAAACTGTTTTTT. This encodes CATTGGRSEKLFF.

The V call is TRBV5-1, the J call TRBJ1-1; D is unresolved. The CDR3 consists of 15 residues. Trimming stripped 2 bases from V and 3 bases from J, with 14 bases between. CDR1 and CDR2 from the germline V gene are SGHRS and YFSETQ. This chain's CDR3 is CASSLQQPGYTEAFF. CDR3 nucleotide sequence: TGCGCCAGCAGCTTACAACAGCCGGGCTACACTGAAGCTTTCTTT. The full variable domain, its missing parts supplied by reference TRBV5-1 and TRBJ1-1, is KAGVTQTPRYLIKTRGQQVTLSCSPISGHRSVSWYQQTPGQGLQFLFEYFSETQRNKGNFPGRFSGRQFSNSRSEMNVSTLELGDSALYLCASSLQQPGYTEAFFGQGTRLTVV.

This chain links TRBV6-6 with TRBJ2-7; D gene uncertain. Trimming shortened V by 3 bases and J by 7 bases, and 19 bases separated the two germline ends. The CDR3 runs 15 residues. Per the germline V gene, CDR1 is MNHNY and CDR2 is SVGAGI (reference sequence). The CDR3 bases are TGTGCCAGCAGTTATGGCCAAACCCTCCTCTGGGAGCAGTACTTC. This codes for CASSYGQTLLWEQYF.

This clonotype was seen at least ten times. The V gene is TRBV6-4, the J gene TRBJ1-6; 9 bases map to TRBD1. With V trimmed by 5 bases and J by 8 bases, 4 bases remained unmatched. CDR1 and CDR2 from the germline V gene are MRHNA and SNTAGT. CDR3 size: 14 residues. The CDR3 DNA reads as TGTGCCAGCAGTCGGGACAGGGTGTATTCACCCCTCCACTTT. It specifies CASSRDRVYSPLHF.

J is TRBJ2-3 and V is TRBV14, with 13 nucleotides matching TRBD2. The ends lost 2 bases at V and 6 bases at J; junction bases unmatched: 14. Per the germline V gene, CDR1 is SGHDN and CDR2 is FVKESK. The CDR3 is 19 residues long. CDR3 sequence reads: CASSQRLAGGYLGVDTQYF. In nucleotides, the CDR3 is TGTGCCAGCAGCCAACGACTAGCGGGAGGTTATTTAGGAGTGGATACGCAGTATTTT.

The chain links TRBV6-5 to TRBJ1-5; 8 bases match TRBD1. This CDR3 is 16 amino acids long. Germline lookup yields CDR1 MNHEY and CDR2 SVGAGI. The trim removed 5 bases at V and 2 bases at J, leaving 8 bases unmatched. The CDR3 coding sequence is TGTGCCAGCAGTCGGACAGGGACACTCGGCAATCAGCCCCAGCATTTT. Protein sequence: CASSRTGTLGNQPQHF.

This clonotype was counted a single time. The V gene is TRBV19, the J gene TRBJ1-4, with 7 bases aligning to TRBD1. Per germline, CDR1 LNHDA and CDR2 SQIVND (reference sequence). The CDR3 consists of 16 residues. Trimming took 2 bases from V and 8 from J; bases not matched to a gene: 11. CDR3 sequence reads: CASSIQHAGQHEKLFF. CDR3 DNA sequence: TGTGCCAGTAGTATACAACACGCGGGACAGCACGAAAAACTGTTTTTT.